One and the same sample provided the 15 T cell receptor beta chains below, sequenced in a study of cytomegalovirus exposure and HLA in healthy donors. The PCR used 60 Vbeta and 13 Jbeta primers. Clones were read by immunoSEQ multiplex PCR, and TCRdb kept only the in-frame ones, dropping some. The sample carries 140,000 to 150,000 clones, 79% recorded once. Sequenced material: PBMCs. Receptors were obtained from a woman aged 40-49 years in good health and CMV-seropositive.

The J gene is TRBJ1-6, the V gene TRBV6-1, with D perhaps TRBD1 (5 bases). Trimming took off 1 base at V and 4 bases at J, with 5 bases between the two ends. Germline assignment: CDR1 MNHNS and CDR2 SASEGT. The CDR3 contains 14 residues. CDR3 coding DNA: TGTGCCAGCAGTGAAGGACAGTATAATTCACCCCTCCACTTT. This encodes CASSEGQYNSPLHF.

The chain links TRBV10-3 to TRBJ1-5; TRBD1 is a possible D gene (6 bases). This CDR3 contains 16 residues. V lost 2 bases and J lost 7, with 18 bases in between. The V gene's germline CDR1 is ENHRY and CDR2 SYGVKD. DNA for the CDR3: TGTGCCATCAGTGAGGGTAGTCAGGGGTTTCGGCAGCCCCAGCATTTT. Its translation: CAISEGSQGFRQPQHF.

The CDR3 protein is CASRTGGALGSEAFF. DNA for the CDR3: TGTGCCAGTAGGACAGGGGGTGCTCTCGGGTCTGAAGCTTTCTTT. J is TRBJ1-1 and V is TRBV19, with TRBD1 identical over 9 bases. The V segment lost 6 bases and the J segment 6 bases; nucleotides outside the gene matches: 11. Germline CDR1 LNHDA, CDR2 SQIVND (reference sequence). The CDR3 extends over 15 amino acids.

The chain couples TRBV2 to TRBJ2-5, with 8 bases identical to TRBD2. The J call may be wrong; the DNA end is better matched by TRBJ2-7. The CDR3 runs to 15 residues. Germline V gives CDR1 SNHLY, CDR2 FYNNEI. DNA for the CDR3: TGTGCCAGCAGTGAACCCGGGGGGGTTTCCTACGAGCAGTACTTC. It is translated as CASSEPGGVSYEQYF.

This clone was counted a few times. The V and J genes are TRBV6-6 and TRBJ2-7; the match to TRBD1 covers 9 bases. The CDR3 is 14 residues long. From germline, CDR1 is MNHNY and CDR2 SVGAGI (reference sequence). J gave up 7 bases and V 0 bases, and 4 bases lay outside the gene matches. CDR3 residues: CASSYSTGGREQYF. The CDR3 coding sequence is TGTGCCAGCAGTTACTCTACAGGGGGCAGGGAGCAGTACTTC.

The V call is TRBV19, the J call TRBJ2-2; no clear D gene. Germline assignment: CDR1 LNHDA and CDR2 SQIVND (reference sequence). The CDR3 runs to 15 residues. Trimming stripped 6 bases from V and 8 bases from J, with 19 bases between. Here the CDR3 reads CASRTIHTNPGELFF. The CDR3, as DNA: TGTGCCAGTAGAACAATCCACACAAACCCGGGGGAGCTGTTTTTT. Using reference TRBV19 and TRBJ2-2 for the parts outside the CDR3, the full variable domain is DGGITQSPKYLFRKEGQNVTLSCEQNLNHDAMYWYRQDPGQGLRLIYYSQIVNDFQKGDIAEGYSVSREKKESFPLTVTSAQKNPTAFYLCASRTIHTNPGELFFGEGSRLTVL.

This chain joins TRBV4-1 and TRBJ2-2; 10 positions agree with TRBD2. Germline V gene data show CDR1 as MGHRA and CDR2 as YSYEKL. Trimming removed 1 base from V and 7 bases from J; junction bases left unmatched: 12. The CDR3 has 18 amino acids. Written as DNA, the CDR3 is TGCGCCAGCAGCCAAGCGGCTAGCGGGGGAACCTATGGCGGGGAGCTGTTTTTT. It encodes CASSQAASGGTYGGELFF.

CDR3 sequence (DNA): TGTGCCAGTAAGTGGGGCCAAGACACAGATACGCAGTATTTT. Its protein is CASKWGQDTDTQYF. The gene calls are TRBV6-6 and TRBJ2-3, with a possible D match to TRBD1 (5 bases). Deletions cut 9 bases from V and 2 bases from J, with 15 bases between. Germline-derived CDR1 and CDR2 are MNHNY and SVGAGI (reference sequence). This CDR3 has 14 amino acids.

The rearrangement joins TRBV7-7 to TRBJ2-5, with 14 bases lining up with TRBD2. This CDR3 has 15 residues. From germline, CDR1 is SSHAT and CDR2 FNYEAQ (reference sequence). J was trimmed by 4 bases and V by 4 bases; bases with no gene match: 2. Here the CDR3 DNA reads TGTGCCAGCAGCTCCGGGACTAGCGGGGGAGAGACCCAGTACTTC. Translation gives CASSSGTSGGETQYF.

This chain uses TRBV4-1 with TRBJ2-2, with 9 bases identical to TRBD2. The length of the CDR3 is 17 residues. Germline V lookup: CDR1 MGHRA, CDR2 YSYEKL. V shed 4 bases and J 7 bases; nucleotides not matched to a gene: 13. DNA of the CDR3: TGCGCCAGCAGCCTAAGGGAGGCGGGGGGGCAAGGCGGGGAGCTGTTTTTT. Its translation: CASSLREAGGQGGELFF.

The chain has TRBV7-9 and TRBJ2-1; 9 bases align to TRBD2. This CDR3 comprises 16 residues. After removal of 1 base from V and 7 bases from J, the junction contained 8 bases not matched to a gene. The germline V gene has CDR1 SEHNR and CDR2 FQNEAQ (reference sequence). CDR3 nucleotide sequence: TGTGCCAGCAGCTTAGTAGCGGGGGTGGTTCGGAATGAGCAGTTCTTC. This codes for CASSLVAGVVRNEQFF.

CDR3 bases: TGTGCTAGTGGTTCTGGGCTTACCTACGAGCAGTACTTC. It is translated as CASGSGLTYEQYF. The rearrangement joins TRBV12-5 to TRBJ2-7, with D uncertain. Germline values: CDR1 LGHNT, CDR2 FRNRAP. The CDR3 contains 13 residues. Trimming stripped 4 bases from V and 2 bases from J, with 9 bases between.

The chain is built from TRBV29-1 and TRBJ2-5; a weak D match, TRBD2 (6 bases). The CDR3 is 13 residues long. Between the trimmed V and J ends, which lost 2 bases and 3 bases, there was a span of 10 bases. Germline V lookup: CDR1 SQVTM, CDR2 ANQGSEA. The CDR3 region has the DNA TGCAGCGTTGAAAGACTAGATAAAGAGACCCAGTACTTC. It encodes CSVERLDKETQYF.

The CDR3 sequence: CASRTLGKDNSPLHF. DNA of the CDR3: TGTGCCAGCAGAACCCTCGGGAAGGATAATTCACCCCTCCACTTT. The gene calls are TRBV6-6 and TRBJ1-6; D remains unclear. The germline V and J ends were trimmed by 6 bases and 5 bases, with 14 bases remaining between them. This CDR3 comprises 15 residues. In germline, CDR1 is MNHNY, CDR2 SVGAGI (reference sequence).

This chain links TRBV5-6 with TRBJ1-3, with D possibly TRBD1 on 5 matching bases. Trimming took off 9 bases at V and 0 bases at J, with 16 bases between the two ends. Germline-derived CDR1 and CDR2 are SGHDT and YYEEEE. This CDR3 contains 15 residues. This CDR3 is CATRRGGGSGNTIYF. The CDR3 region has the DNA TGTGCCACCCGTCGCGGGGGGGGCTCTGGAAACACCATATATTTT.